These T cell receptor beta chains were read from a single sample in a study of T cell clusters in autoimmune cytopenias. Using the multiplex PCR reads, TCRdb records one entry per CDR3 protein without DNA. The clone table shows roughly 6,300 distinct CDR3 sequences, with the ten largest holding roughly 21%. These data are also associated with another study on T cell repertoires in aging, cancer and after chemotherapy.

The sample consisted of peripheral blood. The receptor source for this set is a human donor in good health. Each CDR3 is given with its conserved first and last residue. Fields, in order: J gene, clone size, V gene, CDR3 protein. Size tells how often a clone was seen (once, few, many) or the class of an expanded clone, and some rows leave it out.

j_call: TRBJ2-7; clone_size: NA; v_call: TRBV6-6; cdr3_aa: CASSTSGTGGVEQYF
j_call: TRBJ2-7; clone_size: NA; v_call: TRBV6-6; cdr3_aa: CASSYETDRFEQYF
j_call: TRBJ1-1; clone_size: medium-sized; v_call: TRBV6-5; cdr3_aa: CASSYAPGNTEAFF
j_call: TRBJ2-7; clone_size: NA; v_call: TRBV30; cdr3_aa: CAWSVTGGPYEQYF
j_call: TRBJ2-7; clone_size: medium-sized; v_call: TRBV12-3/TRBV12-4; cdr3_aa: CASSPQGGGSYEQYF
j_call: TRBJ2-7; clone_size: medium-sized; v_call: TRBV6-5; cdr3_aa: CASSIRSEQYF
j_call: TRBJ1-1; clone_size: NA; v_call: TRBV20-1; cdr3_aa: CSARGSFEAFF
j_call: TRBJ1-6; clone_size: medium-sized; v_call: TRBV27; cdr3_aa: CASSLFDNPGSPLHF
j_call: TRBJ2-1; clone_size: NA; v_call: TRBV6-5; cdr3_aa: CASSWGQGGYNEQFF
j_call: TRBJ2-1; clone_size: medium-sized; v_call: TRBV19; cdr3_aa: CASSTSGTGSWEQFF
j_call: TRBJ1-3; clone_size: NA; v_call: TRBV7-9; cdr3_aa: CASTPVGQSSGNTIYF
j_call: TRBJ1-4; clone_size: NA; v_call: TRBV6-2/TRBV6-3; cdr3_aa: CASSADGENEKLFF
j_call: TRBJ2-1; clone_size: NA; v_call: TRBV7-2; cdr3_aa: CASSLGPSGAYNEQFF
j_call: TRBJ1-1; clone_size: NA; v_call: TRBV27; cdr3_aa: CASSPGTGNTEAFF
j_call: TRBJ2-1; clone_size: medium-sized; v_call: TRBV27; cdr3_aa: CASSLGSSGRYNEQFF
j_call: TRBJ1-2; clone_size: NA; v_call: TRBV6-5; cdr3_aa: CASSYSTENYGYTF
j_call: TRBJ2-3; clone_size: NA; v_call: TRBV6-1; cdr3_aa: CASSYGRGRTDTQYF
j_call: TRBJ2-2; clone_size: medium-sized; v_call: TRBV18; cdr3_aa: CASSPPSFAGELFF
j_call: TRBJ2-1; clone_size: medium-sized; v_call: TRBV5-6; cdr3_aa: CASSSLAGIDRGNEQFF
j_call: TRBJ2-4; clone_size: NA; v_call: TRBV20-1; cdr3_aa: CSAIRDLNIQYF
j_call: TRBJ2-2; clone_size: NA; v_call: TRBV7-9; cdr3_aa: CASSLVPPGQGGGELFF
j_call: TRBJ1-4; clone_size: NA; v_call: TRBV6-5; cdr3_aa: CASSYTRGGEKLFF
j_call: TRBJ2-1; clone_size: NA; v_call: TRBV27; cdr3_aa: CASSSVSGRADRGNEQFF
j_call: TRBJ1-4; clone_size: medium-sized; v_call: TRBV30; cdr3_aa: CAWSALDRANEKLFF
j_call: TRBJ2-3; clone_size: NA; v_call: TRBV20-1; cdr3_aa: CSASPFPSGPAGGVTDTQYF
j_call: TRBJ1-6; clone_size: medium-sized; v_call: TRBV5-6; cdr3_aa: CASSLAGLPLHF
j_call: TRBJ2-7; clone_size: NA; v_call: TRBV24-1; cdr3_aa: CATRTGNEQYF